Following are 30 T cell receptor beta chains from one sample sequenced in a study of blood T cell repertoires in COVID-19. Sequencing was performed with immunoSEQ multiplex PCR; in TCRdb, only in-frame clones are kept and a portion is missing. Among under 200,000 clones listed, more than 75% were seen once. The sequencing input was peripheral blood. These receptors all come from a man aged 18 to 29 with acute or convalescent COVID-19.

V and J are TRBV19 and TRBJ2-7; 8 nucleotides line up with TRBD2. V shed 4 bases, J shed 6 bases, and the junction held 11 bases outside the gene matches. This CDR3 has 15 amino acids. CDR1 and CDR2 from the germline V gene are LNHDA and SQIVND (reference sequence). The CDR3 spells CASSTVSSGRSEQYF. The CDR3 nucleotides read TGTGCCAGTAGTACGGTGTCTAGCGGGCGGAGCGAGCAGTACTTC.

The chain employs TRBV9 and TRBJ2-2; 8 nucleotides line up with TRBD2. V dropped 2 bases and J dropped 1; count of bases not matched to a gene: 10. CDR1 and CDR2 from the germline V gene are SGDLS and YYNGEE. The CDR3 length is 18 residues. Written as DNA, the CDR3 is TGTGCCAGCAGCGTCGGAGCTAGCGGGCTAAAGAACACCGGGGAGCTGTTTTTT. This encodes CASSVGASGLKNTGELFF.

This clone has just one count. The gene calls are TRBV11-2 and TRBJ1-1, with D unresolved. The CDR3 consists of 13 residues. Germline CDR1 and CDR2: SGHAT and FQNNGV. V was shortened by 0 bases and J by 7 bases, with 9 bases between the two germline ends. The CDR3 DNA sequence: TGTGCCAGCAGCTTAGATATGGGCATTGAAGCTTTCTTT. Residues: CASSLDMGIEAFF. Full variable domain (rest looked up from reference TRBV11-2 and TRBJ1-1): EAGVAQSPRYKIIEKRQSVAFWCNPISGHATLYWYQQILGQGPKLLIQFQNNGVVDDSQLPKDRFSAERLKGVDSTLKIQPAKLEDSAVYLCASSLDMGIEAFFGQGTRLTVV.

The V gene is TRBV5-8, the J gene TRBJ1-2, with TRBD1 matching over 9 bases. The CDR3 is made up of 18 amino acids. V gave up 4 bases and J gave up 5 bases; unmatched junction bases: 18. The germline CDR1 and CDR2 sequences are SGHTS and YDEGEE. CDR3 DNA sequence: TGTGCCAGCAGCCGTACCCCCGGGACAGGGTCGCCCATTTATGGCTACACCTTC. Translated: CASSRTPGTGSPIYGYTF.

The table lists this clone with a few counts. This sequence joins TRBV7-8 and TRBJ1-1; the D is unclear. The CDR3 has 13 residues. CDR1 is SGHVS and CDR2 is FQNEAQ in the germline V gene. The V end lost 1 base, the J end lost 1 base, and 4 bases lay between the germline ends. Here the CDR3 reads CASSLGQNTEAFF. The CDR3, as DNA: TGTGCCAGCAGCTTAGGACAGAACACTGAAGCTTTCTTT.

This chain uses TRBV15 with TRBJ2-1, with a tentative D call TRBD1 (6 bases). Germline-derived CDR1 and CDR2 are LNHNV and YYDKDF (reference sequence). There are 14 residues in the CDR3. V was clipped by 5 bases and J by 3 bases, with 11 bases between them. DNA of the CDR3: TGTGCCACCAGCGCTCGGGACATCTACAATGAGCAGTTCTTC. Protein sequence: CATSARDIYNEQFF.

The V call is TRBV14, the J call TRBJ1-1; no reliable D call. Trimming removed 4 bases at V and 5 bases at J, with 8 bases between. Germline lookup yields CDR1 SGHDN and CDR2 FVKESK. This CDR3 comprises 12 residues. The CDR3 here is CASSLKATEAFF. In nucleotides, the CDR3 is TGTGCCAGCAGCCTCAAAGCGACTGAAGCTTTCTTT.

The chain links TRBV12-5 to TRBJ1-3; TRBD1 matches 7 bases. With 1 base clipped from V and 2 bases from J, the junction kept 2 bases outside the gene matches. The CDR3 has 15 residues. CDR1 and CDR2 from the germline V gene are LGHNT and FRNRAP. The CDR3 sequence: CASGLGTGAGNTIYF. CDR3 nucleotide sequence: TGTGCTAGTGGTTTGGGAACAGGGGCTGGAAACACCATATATTTT.

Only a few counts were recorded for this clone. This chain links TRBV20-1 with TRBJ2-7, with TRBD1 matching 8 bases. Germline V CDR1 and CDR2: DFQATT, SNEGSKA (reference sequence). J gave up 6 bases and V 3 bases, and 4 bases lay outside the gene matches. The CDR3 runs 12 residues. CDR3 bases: TGCAGTGCTAGTCACAGGGGGGTCGAGCAGTACTTC. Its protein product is CSASHRGVEQYF.

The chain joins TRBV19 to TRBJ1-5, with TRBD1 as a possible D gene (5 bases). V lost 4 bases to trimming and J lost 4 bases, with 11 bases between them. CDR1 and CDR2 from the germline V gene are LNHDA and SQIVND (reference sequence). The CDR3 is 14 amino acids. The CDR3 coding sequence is TGTGCCAGTAGTACCCAGGGTATGAATCAGCCCCAGCATTTT. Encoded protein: CASSTQGMNQPQHF.

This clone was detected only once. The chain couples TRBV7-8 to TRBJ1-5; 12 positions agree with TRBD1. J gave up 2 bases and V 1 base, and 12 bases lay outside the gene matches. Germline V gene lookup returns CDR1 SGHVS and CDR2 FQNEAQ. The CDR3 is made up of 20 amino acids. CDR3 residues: CASSLVGGTGGMMGNQPQHF. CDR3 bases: TGTGCCAGCAGCTTAGTAGGGGGGACAGGGGGCATGATGGGCAATCAGCCCCAGCATTTT. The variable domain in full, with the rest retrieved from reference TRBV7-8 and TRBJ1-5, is GAGVSQSPRYKVAKRGQDVALRCDPISGHVSLFWYQQALGQGPEFLTYFQNEAQLDKSGLPSDRFFAERPEGSVSTLKIQRTQQEDSAVYLCASSLVGGTGGMMGNQPQHFGDGTRLSIL.

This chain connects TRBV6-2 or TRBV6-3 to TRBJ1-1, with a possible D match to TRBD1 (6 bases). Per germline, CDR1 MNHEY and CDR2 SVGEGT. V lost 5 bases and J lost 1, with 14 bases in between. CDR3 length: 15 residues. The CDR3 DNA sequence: TGTGCCAGCAGTAACCCGGACAGAACGAACACTGAAGCTTTCTTT. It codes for CASSNPDRTNTEAFF.

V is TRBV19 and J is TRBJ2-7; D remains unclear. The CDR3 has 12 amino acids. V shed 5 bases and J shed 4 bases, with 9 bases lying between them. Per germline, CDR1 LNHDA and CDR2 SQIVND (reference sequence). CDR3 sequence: CASSSAEYEQYF. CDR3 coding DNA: TGTGCCAGTAGTTCGGCGGAGTACGAGCAGTACTTC.

The DNA of the CDR3 is TGTGCCAGCAGTGCGAGCTCTGGGGCCAACGTCCTGACTTTC. It specifies CASSASSGANVLTF. The chain combines TRBV6-4 with TRBJ2-6, with D uncertain. V lost 4 bases to trimming and J lost 0 bases, with 4 bases between them. The CDR3 has 14 residues. The V gene's germline CDR1 is MRHNA and CDR2 SNTAGT.

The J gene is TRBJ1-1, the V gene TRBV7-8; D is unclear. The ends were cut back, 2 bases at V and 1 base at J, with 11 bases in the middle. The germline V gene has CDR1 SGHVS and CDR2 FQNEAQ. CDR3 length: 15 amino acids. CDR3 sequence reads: CASSLRESGNTEAFF. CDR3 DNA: TGTGCCAGCAGCTTACGAGAGTCCGGGAACACTGAAGCTTTCTTT.

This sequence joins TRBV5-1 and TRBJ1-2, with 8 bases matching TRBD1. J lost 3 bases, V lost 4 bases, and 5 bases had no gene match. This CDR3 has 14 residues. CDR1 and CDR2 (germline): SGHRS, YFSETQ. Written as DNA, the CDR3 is TGCGCCAGCAGCACTGAGACAGGGGACTATGGCTACACCTTC. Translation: CASSTETGDYGYTF.

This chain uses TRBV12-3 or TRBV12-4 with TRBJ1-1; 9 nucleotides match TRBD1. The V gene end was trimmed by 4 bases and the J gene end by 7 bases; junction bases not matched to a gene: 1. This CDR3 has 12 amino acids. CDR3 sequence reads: CASSSGQGEAFF. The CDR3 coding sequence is TGTGCCAGCAGTTCGGGACAGGGTGAAGCTTTCTTT.

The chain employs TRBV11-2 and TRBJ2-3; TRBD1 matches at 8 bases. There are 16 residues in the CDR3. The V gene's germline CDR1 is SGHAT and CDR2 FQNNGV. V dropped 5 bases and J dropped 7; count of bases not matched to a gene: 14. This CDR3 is CASSPGTGVGENTQYF. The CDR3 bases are TGTGCCAGCAGCCCTGGGACAGGAGTTGGGGAAAATACGCAGTATTTT.

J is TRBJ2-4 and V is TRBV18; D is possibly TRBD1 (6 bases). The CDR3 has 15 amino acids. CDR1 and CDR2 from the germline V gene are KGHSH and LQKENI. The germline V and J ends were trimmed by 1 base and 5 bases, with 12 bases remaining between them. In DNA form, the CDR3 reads TGTGCCAGCTCACCACAGGTTGCAGGGGAAAACATTCAGTACTTC. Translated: CASSPQVAGENIQYF.

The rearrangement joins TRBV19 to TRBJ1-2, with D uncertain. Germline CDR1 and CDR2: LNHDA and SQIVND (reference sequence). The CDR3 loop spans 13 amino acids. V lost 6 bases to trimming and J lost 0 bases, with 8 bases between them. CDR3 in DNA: TGTGCCAGTAGCCCATTTGCTAACTATGGCTACACCTTC. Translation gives CASSPFANYGYTF. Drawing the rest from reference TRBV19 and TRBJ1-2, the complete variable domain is DGGITQSPKYLFRKEGQNVTLSCEQNLNHDAMYWYRQDPGQGLRLIYYSQIVNDFQKGDIAEGYSVSREKKESFPLTVTSAQKNPTAFYLCASSPFANYGYTFGSGTRLTVV.

This chain's CDR3 is CSASTPLSGRAHEQFF. The DNA for the CDR3 is TGCAGTGCTAGTACCCCCCTGAGCGGGAGGGCCCATGAGCAGTTCTTC. J is TRBJ2-1 and V is TRBV20-1; TRBD2 agrees at 10 bases. Unmatched junction bases numbered 13, after V lost 3 bases and J lost 8 bases. CDR1 and CDR2 from the germline V gene are DFQATT and SNEGSKA (reference sequence). The CDR3 runs 16 residues.

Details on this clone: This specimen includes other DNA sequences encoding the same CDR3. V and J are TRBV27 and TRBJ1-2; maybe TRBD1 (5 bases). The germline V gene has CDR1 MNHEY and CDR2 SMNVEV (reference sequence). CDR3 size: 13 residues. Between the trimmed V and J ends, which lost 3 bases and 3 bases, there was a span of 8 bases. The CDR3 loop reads CASSFQGDYGYTF. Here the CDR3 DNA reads TGTGCCAGCAGTTTTCAAGGGGACTATGGCTACACCTTC.

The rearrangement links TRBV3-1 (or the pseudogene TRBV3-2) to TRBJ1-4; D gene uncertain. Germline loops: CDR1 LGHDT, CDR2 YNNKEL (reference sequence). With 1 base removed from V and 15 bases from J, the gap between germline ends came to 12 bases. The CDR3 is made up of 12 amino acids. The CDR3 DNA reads TGTGCCAGCAGCCAAGCCTCGTTGCGTTTGTTTTTT. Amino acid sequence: CASSQASLRLFF.

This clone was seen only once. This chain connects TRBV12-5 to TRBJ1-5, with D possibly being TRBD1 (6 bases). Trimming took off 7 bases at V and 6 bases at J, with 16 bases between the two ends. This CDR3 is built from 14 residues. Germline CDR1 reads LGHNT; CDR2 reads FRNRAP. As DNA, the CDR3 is TGTGCTAGTGACTCCGCAGGGGTGGCTCAGCCCCAGCATTTT. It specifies CASDSAGVAQPQHF.

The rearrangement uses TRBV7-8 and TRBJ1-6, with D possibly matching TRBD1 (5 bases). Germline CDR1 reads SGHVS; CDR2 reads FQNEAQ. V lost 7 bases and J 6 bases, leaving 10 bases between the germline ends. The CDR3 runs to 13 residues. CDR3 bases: TGTGCCAGCACCTCAGACAGTAATTCACCCCTCCACTTT. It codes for CASTSDSNSPLHF.

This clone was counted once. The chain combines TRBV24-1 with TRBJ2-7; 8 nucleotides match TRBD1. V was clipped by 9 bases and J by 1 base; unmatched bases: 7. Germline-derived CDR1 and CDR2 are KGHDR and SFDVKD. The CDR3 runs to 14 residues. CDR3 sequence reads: CATGAGTGSYEQYF. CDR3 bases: TGTGCCACCGGGGCCGGGACAGGTTCCTACGAGCAGTACTTC.

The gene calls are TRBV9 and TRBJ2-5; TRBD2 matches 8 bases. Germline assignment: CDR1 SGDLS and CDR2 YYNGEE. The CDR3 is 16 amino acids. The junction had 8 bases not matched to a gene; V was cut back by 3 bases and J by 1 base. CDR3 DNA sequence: TGTGCCAGCAGCGCCCGGGGGGGCTGGTTCCAAGAGACCCAGTACTTC. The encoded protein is CASSARGGWFQETQYF.

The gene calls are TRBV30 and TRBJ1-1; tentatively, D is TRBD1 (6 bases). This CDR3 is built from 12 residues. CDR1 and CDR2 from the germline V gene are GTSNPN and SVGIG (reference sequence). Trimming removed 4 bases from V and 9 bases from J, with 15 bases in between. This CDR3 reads CAWTRGGGKAFF. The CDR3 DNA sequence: TGTGCCTGGACACGGGGAGGGGGGAAAGCTTTCTTT.

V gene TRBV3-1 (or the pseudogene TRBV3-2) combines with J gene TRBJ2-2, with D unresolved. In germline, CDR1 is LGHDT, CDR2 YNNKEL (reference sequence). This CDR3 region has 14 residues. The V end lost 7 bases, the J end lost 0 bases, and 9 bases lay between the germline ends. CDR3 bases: TGTGCCAGCAAGCCATTTACGAACACCGGGGAGCTGTTTTTT. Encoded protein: CASKPFTNTGELFF.

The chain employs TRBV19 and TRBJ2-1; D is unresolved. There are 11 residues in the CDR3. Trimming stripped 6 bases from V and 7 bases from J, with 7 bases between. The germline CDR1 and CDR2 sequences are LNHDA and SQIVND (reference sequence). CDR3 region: CASRLENEQFF. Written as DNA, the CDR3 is TGTGCCAGTAGACTCGAGAATGAGCAGTTCTTC.